The entry that follows covers one T cell receptor beta chain sequence. This entry is derived from a study of blood T cell repertoires in COVID-19. In the study overall: Sources were T cells, B-cell-depleted T cells, or PBMCs; the material itself was cDNA or gDNA.

CDR1 is SEHNR, CDR2 FQNEAQ, per germline (reference sequence). The CDR3 sequence is 14 residues long. V was pared by 5 bases and J by 1 base, with 11 bases between. The authors' processing: The authors estimated nucleated cell counts from reference gene primer amplification. This table comes from immunoSEQ multiplex PCR, and its TCRdb copy is limited to in-frame clones, with some not included. The V and J calls and clone size come from that table; D and trimming were worked out from the DNA. Here the sample spans 240,000 or so clones, around 86% being singletons. This TCR was recovered from a man aged 25 to 40 who had recovered from COVID-19. Sequenced input: peripheral blood. The genes are TRBV7-9 and TRBJ1-1, with D perhaps matching TRBD1 (5 bases). The CDR3 reads CASSQGVSNTEAFF. The DNA for the CDR3 is TGTGCCAGCAGCCAAGGGGTGTCGAACACTGAAGCTTTCTTT. Full variable domain (outside the CDR3, taken from reference TRBV7-9 and TRBJ1-1): DTGVSQNPRHKITKRGQNVTFRCDPISEHNRLYWYRQTLGQGPEFLTYFQNEAQLEKSRLLSDRFSAERPKGSFSTLEIQRTEQGDSAMYLCASSQGVSNTEAFFGQGTRLTVV.